The 20 T cell receptor beta chains below all came from one sample that was sequenced in a study of blood T cell repertoires in COVID-19. Clones were read by immunoSEQ multiplex PCR, and TCRdb kept only the in-frame ones, dropping some. The repertoire holds around 160,000 clones, with 84% as singletons. The sample comprised PBMCs or T cells enriched from blood (not recorded which). The receptors come from a woman aged 45-59 years who had been exposed to COVID-19.

The chain employs TRBV19 and TRBJ2-5; maybe TRBD1 (7 bases). The CDR3 has 15 amino acids. The V end lost 1 base, the J end lost 4 bases, and 13 bases lay between the germline ends. CDR1 and CDR2 (germline): LNHDA, SQIVND (reference sequence). The CDR3 sequence is CASSIAQGGGETQYF. DNA of the CDR3: TGTGCCAGTAGTATAGCTCAGGGGGGAGGAGAGACCCAGTACTTC.

The gene calls are TRBV7-2 and TRBJ1-1; possibly TRBD1 for D (5 bases). The V end was cut by 6 bases, the J end by 1 base, with 9 bases between. The CDR3 is 13 amino acids. CDR1 and CDR2 from the germline V gene are SGHTA and FQGNSA. DNA of the CDR3: TGTGCCAGCAGGCGCAGGGAGAACACTGAAGCTTTCTTT. Its protein is CASRRRENTEAFF.

This chain uses TRBV18 with TRBJ2-7, with 7 bases matching TRBD1. In germline, CDR1 is KGHSH, CDR2 LQKENI. Trimming removed 3 bases from V and 1 base from J; junction bases left unmatched: 6. The CDR3 is made up of 15 amino acids. The CDR3 protein is CASSPRNRGSYEQYF. The DNA for the CDR3 is TGTGCCAGCTCACCTAGAAACAGGGGTTCCTACGAGCAGTACTTC.

The gene calls are TRBV6-5 and TRBJ1-2; 7 bases match TRBD1. The V and J ends lost 7 bases and 9 bases, in that order; junction bases with no gene match: 8. The length of the CDR3 is 12 residues. Germline V CDR1 and CDR2: MNHEY, SVGAGI. The CDR3 is CASTRDRARYTF. The CDR3, as DNA: TGTGCCAGCACACGGGACAGAGCACGCTACACCTTC.

The V call is TRBV2, the J call TRBJ1-2; 8 nucleotides agree with TRBD1. Per germline, CDR1 SNHLY and CDR2 FYNNEI. The V gene end was trimmed by 8 bases and the J gene end by 8 bases; junction bases not matched to a gene: 10. This CDR3 has 13 residues. Here the CDR3 reads CASPDRGTRGYTF. The CDR3 region has the DNA TGTGCCAGCCCTGACAGGGGCACCAGAGGCTACACCTTC.

This chain uses TRBV6-5 with TRBJ2-1; TRBD2 agrees at 11 bases. Germline CDR1 MNHEY, CDR2 SVGAGI. The CDR3 contains 15 residues. The CDR3 coding sequence is TGTGCAGTCCATAGCGGGAGGGCCCGGATGGATGAGCAGTTCTTC. It yields the protein CAVHSGRARMDEQFF.

CDR3 DNA: TGTGCCAGCACCCTTCTGGGCAGGATCGGCGATGAGCAGTTCTTC. It encodes CASTLLGRIGDEQFF. The chain employs TRBV7-2 and TRBJ2-1; D remains ambiguous. V was shortened by 7 bases and J by 8 bases, with 21 bases between the two germline ends. The CDR3 is 15 amino acids. Germline CDR1 and CDR2: SGHTA and FQGNSA.

With regard to this clone: Sequence at one end of the junction differs from germline and may be a read error. The J gene is TRBJ1-2, the V gene TRBV5-6; 7 nucleotides align to TRBD1. Germline CDR1 is SGHDT and CDR2 is YYEEEE. This CDR3 spans 15 amino acids. CDR3 sequence (DNA): TGTGCCAGCAGCTTAGGAGGGGGCGCCATCTATGGCCACACCTTC. It is translated as CASSLGGGAIYGHTF.

The chain employs TRBV20-1 and TRBJ1-2, with TRBD1 as a possible D gene (6 bases). The germline V gene has CDR1 DFQATT and CDR2 SNEGSKA (reference sequence). The ends were cut back, 3 bases at V and 2 bases at J, with 19 bases in the middle. The CDR3 has 16 residues. The CDR3 sequence is CSASPDTPGVNYGYTF. CDR3 nucleotides: TGCAGTGCTAGTCCGGACACTCCAGGGGTCAACTATGGCTACACCTTC.

The J gene is TRBJ2-7, the V gene TRBV5-1, with TRBD2 matching 11 bases. Germline-derived CDR1 and CDR2 are SGHRS and YFSETQ. Germline trimming cut 2 bases from V and 5 bases from J; bases unmatched to any gene: 12. The CDR3 runs to 17 residues. The CDR3 sequence is CASSLGDRLAGRNEQYF. For the CDR3, the DNA is TGCGCCAGCAGCTTAGGGGATAGACTAGCGGGAAGGAACGAGCAGTACTTC.

This chain links TRBV29-1 with TRBJ2-7; D perhaps matches TRBD2 (6 bases). The germline V gene has CDR1 SQVTM and CDR2 ANQGSEA. There are 13 residues in the CDR3. With 3 bases removed from V and 6 bases from J, the gap between germline ends came to 15 bases. The CDR3 is CSVDSGSSSEQYF. The CDR3 region has the DNA TGCAGCGTTGATTCCGGGAGCTCCAGCGAGCAGTACTTC.

This chain links TRBV15 with TRBJ2-3; TRBD2 matches at 9 bases. The CDR3 consists of 17 residues. The V and J ends lost 0 bases and 1 base, in that order; junction bases with no gene match: 5. The germline gives CDR1 LNHNV, CDR2 YYDKDF (reference sequence). CDR3 amino acids: CATSRDRASGGTDTQYF. The DNA for the CDR3 is TGTGCCACCAGCAGAGATAGGGCTAGCGGGGGCACAGATACGCAGTATTTT.

This chain connects TRBV5-1 to TRBJ1-2, with 9 bases fitting TRBD1. Germline V lookup: CDR1 SGHRS, CDR2 YFSETQ. The CDR3 extends over 15 amino acids. Trimming at V came to 4 bases and at J to 5 bases, leaving 9 bases not matched to a gene. As DNA, the CDR3 is TGCGCCAGCAGCCCCGGGACAGGGTCTGGGTATGGCTACACCTTC. Residues: CASSPGTGSGYGYTF. Variable domain in full (rest from reference TRBV5-1 and TRBJ1-2): KAGVTQTPRYLIKTRGQQVTLSCSPISGHRSVSWYQQTPGQGLQFLFEYFSETQRNKGNFPGRFSGRQFSNSRSEMNVSTLELGDSALYLCASSPGTGSGYGYTFGSGTRLTVV.

The genes are TRBV5-1 and TRBJ1-2; D uncertain. V dropped 6 bases and J dropped 4 bases, with 13 bases sitting between them. CDR3 length: 13 residues. Looked up from germline, CDR1 is SGHRS and CDR2 is YFSETQ. The CDR3 nucleotides read TGCGCCAGCACCTTCGACAAGCTCTATGGCTACACCTTC. The encoded protein is CASTFDKLYGYTF.

V usage is TRBV2 and J usage is TRBJ2-7, with a possible D match to TRBD2 (6 bases). CDR3 length: 15 residues. From germline, CDR1 is SNHLY and CDR2 FYNNEI. Trimming took off 4 bases at V and 0 bases at J, with 13 bases between the two ends. The CDR3 protein is CASSALARSSYEQYF. The CDR3 DNA sequence: TGTGCCAGCAGTGCCCTAGCGAGGAGCTCCTACGAGCAGTACTTC.

V and J are TRBV5-4 and TRBJ2-1; weak D call: TRBD2 (6 bases). V lost 4 bases and J 6 bases, leaving 17 bases between the germline ends. Germline CDR1 SGHNT, CDR2 YYREEE (reference sequence). The CDR3 spans 15 residues. The CDR3, as DNA: TGTGCCAGCAGCCCCATGGGGGGAGATGGCAATGAGCAGTTCTTC. Its translation: CASSPMGGDGNEQFF.

The V gene is TRBV12-3 or TRBV12-4, the J gene TRBJ1-2, with D uncertain. CDR3 length equals 13 residues. V was cut by 2 bases and J by 2 bases, with 6 bases left in between. The CDR3 sequence is CASSLQENYGYTF. The CDR3 nucleotides are TGTGCCAGCAGTTTACAGGAAAACTATGGCTACACCTTC.

The V call is TRBV10-1, the J call TRBJ1-4; TRBD1 matches at 8 bases. After removal of 2 bases from V and 6 bases from J, the junction contained 2 bases not matched to a gene. The germline V gene has CDR1 WNHNN and CDR2 SYGVQD (reference sequence). The CDR3 extends over 14 amino acids. The CDR3 nucleotides read TGCGCCAGCAGTGAGGACAGGGGTGATGAAAAACTGTTTTTT. Translation gives CASSEDRGDEKLFF.

The rearrangement uses TRBV5-4 and TRBJ2-2; tentative D call: TRBD1 (6 bases). CDR1 is SGHNT, CDR2 YYREEE, per germline (reference sequence). This CDR3 comprises 15 residues. Trimming cost V 4 bases and J 0 bases, with 10 bases left between them. This CDR3 is CASSLDRTNTGELFF. As DNA, the CDR3 is TGTGCCAGCAGCCTGGACAGAACGAACACCGGGGAGCTGTTTTTT. Complete variable domain (other parts from reference TRBV5-4 and TRBJ2-2): ETGVTQSPTHLIKTRGQQVTLRCSSQSGHNTVSWYQQALGQGPQFIFQYYREEENGRGNFPPRFSGLQFPNYSSELNVNALELDDSALYLCASSLDRTNTGELFFGEGSRLTVL.

The V call is TRBV25-1, the J call TRBJ2-3; the D is unclear. The CDR3 is made up of 16 amino acids. The germline V gene has CDR1 MGHDK and CDR2 SYGVNS. V lost 8 bases and J 1 base, leaving 19 bases between the germline ends. The CDR3: CASGSMAAWGTDTQYF. The DNA of the CDR3 is TGTGCCAGCGGCTCTATGGCGGCCTGGGGCACAGATACGCAGTATTTT.